Only one count was recorded for the clone carrying this TCR beta chain. Its target is not known. The data were taken from a study of shared clonotypes between healthy human individuals. The overall study: Ranging from 18 to 49 in age, donors were two women and a few men. Overall study findings and caveats: Clonotypes shared by all four donors outscored non-shared clonotypes in generation probability. Four donors held about 5% of naive CD4 clonotypes in common.

V lost 2 bases and J 0 bases, leaving 8 bases between the germline ends. The CDR3 contains 15 residues. Germline V lookup: CDR1 SGHTS, CDR2 YDEGEE. Method: immunoSEQ multiplex PCR; TCRdb's copy keeps in-frame clones and lacks some. The sample lists over 2 million clones, under 95% occurring once. The chain employs TRBV5-8 and TRBJ2-2; D is unresolved. The sample consisted of naive CD4+ T cells from PBMCs. The subset is: CD45RA+ positively selected. The sequence came from a man younger than 30 in good health. Some clones in this sample may be carry-over from other donors' samples. The CDR3 here is CASSFTPANTGELFF. The CDR3 nucleotides are TGTGCCAGCAGCTTCACTCCCGCGAACACCGGGGAGCTGTTTTTT.